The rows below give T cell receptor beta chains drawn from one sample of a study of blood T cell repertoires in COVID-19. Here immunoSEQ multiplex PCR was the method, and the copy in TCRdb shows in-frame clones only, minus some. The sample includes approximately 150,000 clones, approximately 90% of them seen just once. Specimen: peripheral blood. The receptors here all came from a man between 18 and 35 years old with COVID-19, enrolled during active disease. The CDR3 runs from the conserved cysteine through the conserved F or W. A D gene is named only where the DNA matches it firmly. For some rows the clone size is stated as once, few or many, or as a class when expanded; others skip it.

CASSYTRDSFYNEQFF	TGTGCCAGCAGTTACACGAGGGACTCTTTCTACAATGAGCAGTTCTTC	-	TRBV6-6	TRBJ2-1	-
CAILRTGDRGYYGYTF	TGTGCTATATTGCGTACTGGGGACAGGGGATACTATGGCTACACCTTC	-	TRBV28	TRBJ1-2	TRBD1
CASSLGDQPQHF	TGTGCCAGCAGCCTAGGGGATCAGCCCCAGCATTTT	-	TRBV5-5	TRBJ1-5	-
CASSPQGQVIYEQYF	TGTGCCAGCAGTCCCCAGGGACAGGTTATCTACGAGCAGTACTTC	-	TRBV6-5	TRBJ2-7	TRBD1
CASSPGLEITGELFF	TGTGCCAGCAGCCCGGGACTAGAAATCACCGGGGAGCTGTTTTTT	-	TRBV11-3	TRBJ2-2	TRBD2
CASNRDSFSNQPQHF	TGTGCCAGCAACCGGGACAGCTTTAGCAATCAGCCCCAGCATTTT	-	TRBV6-6	TRBJ1-5	TRBD1
CSASFAEAFF	TGCAGTGCTAGCTTCGCTGAAGCTTTCTTT	few	TRBV20-1	TRBJ1-1	-
CASSREQGPWGYTF	TGCGCCAGCAGCAGGGAACAGGGGCCGTGGGGCTACACCTTC	-	TRBV4-3	TRBJ1-2	TRBD1
CAIGTSNILGEQFF	TGTGCCATCGGGACTAGTAACATACTGGGTGAGCAGTTCTTC	-	TRBV10-3	TRBJ2-1	TRBD2
CASSRDSSYEQYF	TGTGCCAGCAGCCGGGACAGCAGCTACGAGCAGTACTTC	-	TRBV9	TRBJ2-7	TRBD1
CAIRTAPGEQYF	TGTGCCATCAGAACCGCGCCAGGCGAGCAGTACTTC	-	TRBV2	TRBJ2-7	-
CAWNRDRTKPLYNSPLHF	TGTGCCTGGAACCGGGACAGGACTAAACCTCTATATAATTCACCCCTCCACTTT	-	TRBV30	TRBJ1-6	TRBD1
CASSFEGLADTQYF	TGTGCCAGCAGTTTTGAGGGTTTGGCAGATACGCAGTATTTT	-	TRBV27	TRBJ2-3	-
CASSVGTSGSPEQFF	TGTGCCAGCAGCGTAGGGACTAGCGGGAGCCCCGAGCAGTTCTTC	-	TRBV9	TRBJ2-1	TRBD2
CASSLRSPGQGATDTQYF	TGTGCCAGCAGTTTACGGAGTCCGGGACAGGGGGCAACAGATACGCAGTATTTT	-	TRBV27	TRBJ2-3	TRBD1
CASSQPGQDYGYTF	TGCGCCAGCAGCCAACCGGGACAGGATTATGGCTACACCTTC	-	TRBV4-1	TRBJ1-2	TRBD1
CASSQSSVWTGELFF	TGCGCCAGCAGCCAATCTAGCGTATGGACCGGGGAGCTGTTTTTT	-	TRBV4-1	TRBJ2-2	-
CASSPGAGGAYNEQFF	TGTGCCAGCAGCCCCGGGGCGGGAGGAGCTTACAATGAGCAGTTCTTC	-	TRBV11-2	TRBJ2-1	TRBD2
CSVSGEVLGYTF	TGCAGCGTCTCAGGGGAAGTGTTGGGCTACACCTTC	once	TRBV29-1	TRBJ1-2	-
CASSPGTGGATIYF	TGTGCCAGCAGCCCTGGGACAGGGGGCGCGACCATATATTTT	-	TRBV5-6	TRBJ1-3	TRBD1
CASGRRNEKLLF	TGTGCCAGTGGCAGGCGCAATGAAAAACTGCTTTTT	-	TRBV19	TRBJ1-4	-
CASSYDRGQETQYF	TGTGCCAGCAGCTATGACAGGGGCCAAGAGACCCAGTACTTC	-	TRBV7-9	TRBJ2-5	TRBD1
CATSDSGSQPQHF	TGTGCCACCAGTGATTCTGGCTCCCAGCCCCAGCATTTT	-	TRBV24-1	TRBJ1-5	-
CASSLLAGGGGPTYNEQFF	TGTGCCAGCAGTCTACTAGCGGGAGGGGGGGGACCGACCTACAATGAGCAGTTCTTC	-	TRBV6-6	TRBJ2-1	TRBD2
CAWNPGTSGSYEQYF	TGTGCCTGGAACCCCGGGACTAGCGGATCCTACGAGCAGTACTTC	-	TRBV30	TRBJ2-7	TRBD2
CASQREVYNEQFF	TGTGCCAGTCAGCGGGAGGTCTACAATGAGCAGTTCTTC	-	TRBV9	TRBJ2-1	TRBD2
CASSPPGGQPQHF	TGTGCCAGCAGCCCCCCGGGAGGTCAGCCCCAGCATTTT	-	TRBV27	TRBJ1-5	-
CATSDSGVSSYEQYF	TGTGCCACCAGTGATTCGGGGGTTAGCTCCTACGAGCAGTACTTC	-	TRBV24-1	TRBJ2-7	-
CASGADREQFF	TGTGCCAGCGGGGCGGATAGAGAGCAGTTCTTC	-	TRBV7-2	TRBJ2-1	-
CSAGGGYTEAFF	TGCAGCGCCGGTGGAGGGTACACTGAAGCTTTCTTT	-	TRBV29-1	TRBJ1-1	-
CASSMARGYEQYF	TGTGCCAGTAGTATGGCACGGGGCTACGAGCAGTACTTC	-	TRBV19	TRBJ2-7	-
CASSLGRTDTQYF	TGTGCCAGCAGCTTGGGGAGAACAGATACGCAGTATTTT	once	TRBV5-4	TRBJ2-3	-
CASSQLDRSDTEAFF	TGCGCCAGCAGCCAACTGGACAGATCCGACACTGAAGCTTTCTTT	-	TRBV4-1	TRBJ1-1	-
CASSLPTGQVTYEQYF	TGTGCCAGCAGCTTACCCACGGGACAGGTTACCTACGAGCAGTACTTC	-	TRBV5-5	TRBJ2-7	TRBD1
CASSIQVYEQYF	TGTGCCAGCAGTATACAGGTGTACGAGCAGTACTTC	-	TRBV28	TRBJ2-7	-
CASSSLGGTSQPQHF	TGTGCCAGCAGCTCCCTGGGGGGTACGAGTCAGCCCCAGCATTTT	once	TRBV11-2	TRBJ1-5	-
CASSLDRLNTGELFF	TGTGCTAGCAGCCTCGACAGACTGAACACCGGGGAGCTGTTTTTT	-	TRBV7-7	TRBJ2-2	-
CASSQEAGVRYEQYF	TGTGCCAGCAGCCAAGAAGCGGGAGTTCGTTACGAGCAGTACTTC	once	TRBV3-1/TRBV3-2	TRBJ2-7	TRBD2
CASSYGAEGTQYF	TGTGCCAGCAGTTACGGAGCGGAAGGTACGCAGTATTTT	-	TRBV6-5	TRBJ2-3	-
CASSSDRGLEQYF	TGTGCCAGCAGCTCGGACAGGGGGCTTGAGCAGTACTTC	-	TRBV7-3	TRBJ2-7	TRBD1
CASSPGWGLDTQYF	TGTGCCAGCAGCCCCGGGTGGGGACTAGATACGCAGTATTTT	-	TRBV7-3	TRBJ2-3	-
CASSPGDATNEKLFF	TGTGCCAGCAGTCCAGGGGATGCGACTAATGAAAAACTGTTTTTT	-	TRBV28	TRBJ1-4	-
CASSPGQELPSGNTIYF	TGTGCCAGCAGCCCGGGACAGGAACTGCCCTCTGGAAACACCATATATTTT	-	TRBV14	TRBJ1-3	TRBD1
CATSESGGQASGGYTF	TGTGCCACCAGTGAAAGTGGGGGACAGGCTAGTGGTGGCTACACCTTC	-	TRBV24-1	TRBJ1-2	TRBD1
CATSDFPSGETQYF	TGTGCCACCAGTGATTTTCCGAGCGGGGAGACCCAGTACTTC	-	TRBV24-1	TRBJ2-5	-
CASSSRDRDNEQFF	TGTGCCAGCAGCTCCCGGGACAGGGACAATGAGCAGTTCTTC	-	TRBV7-9	TRBJ2-1	TRBD1
CASTKIGQGNQPQHF	TGTGCCAGCACTAAAATCGGACAGGGCAATCAGCCCCAGCATTTT	-	TRBV27	TRBJ1-5	TRBD1
CASSALSGSSPYEQYF	TGTGCCAGCAGCGCCCTCAGCGGAAGTAGCCCCTACGAGCAGTACTTC	few	TRBV7-2	TRBJ2-7	-
CASSPNLAGEGGNTIYF	TGTGCCAGCAGCCCGAATCTGGCCGGGGAAGGTGGAAACACCATATATTTT	-	TRBV6-2/TRBV6-3	TRBJ1-3	-
CASSPDLAGSYNEQFF	TGTGCCAGCAGCCCAGACCTAGCGGGATCCTACAATGAGCAGTTCTTC	-	TRBV3-1/TRBV3-2	TRBJ2-1	TRBD2
CATSEEAVIYNEQFF	TGTGCCACCAGTGAGGAGGCGGTAATCTACAATGAGCAGTTCTTC	-	TRBV15	TRBJ2-1	-
CASSLSATANTEAFF	TGTGCCAGCAGTTTATCGGCGACAGCGAACACTGAAGCTTTCTTT	-	TRBV27	TRBJ1-1	-
CASSLGGGSYNEQFF	TGTGCCAGCAGCTTAGGGGGGGGATCCTACAATGAGCAGTTCTTC	once	TRBV13	TRBJ2-1	-
CASKLEGANTGELFF	TGTGCCAGCAAGCTAGAGGGGGCGAACACCGGGGAGCTGTTTTTT	-	TRBV27	TRBJ2-2	-
CASSPGTSALNEQFF	TGTGCCAGCAGCCCCGGGACTAGCGCCCTCAATGAGCAGTTCTTC	once	TRBV9	TRBJ2-1	TRBD2